A selection of T cell receptor beta chains follows, all from one sample in a study of breast tumors, draining lymph nodes, adjacent tissues. TCRdb called the multiplex PCR reads again in MiXCR, with one record for every CDR3 protein. The data show approximately 23,000 distinct CDR3 sequences, almost 70% seen once. Material for sequencing was tumor-adjacent breast tissue. The origin of the receptors is a female donor with breast cancer. Some clones in this sample may be carry-over from other donors' samples. Each CDR3 is given with its conserved first and last residue. A D gene is named only where the DNA matches it firmly. Clone size is shown for a subset of rows, as once, few, many or a class of expanded clone.

d_gene,v_gene,j_gene,abundance,CDR3aa,CDR3nt
TRBD1,TRBV6-5,TRBJ2-5,.,CASSNTLAGGAETQYF,TGTGCCAGCAGCAACACTCTGGCAGGGGGCGCGGAGACCCAGTACTTC
.,TRBV5-5,TRBJ1-6,.,CASSPRHSGGDSPLHF,TGTGCCAGCAGCCCCCGGCACTCCGGGGGGGATTCACCCCTCCACTTT
.,TRBV20-1,TRBJ2-7,.,CSARDPGSSYEQYF,TGCAGTGCTAGGGACCCGGGGAGCTCCTACGAGCAGTACTTC
.,TRBV30,TRBJ1-2,many,CAWSVLGQGQGGYTF,TGTGCCTGGAGTGTACTGGGGCAGGGCCAAGGAGGCTACACCTTC
.,TRBV12-3/TRBV12-4,TRBJ1-5,.,CASTRDGLAGQPQHF,TGTGCCAGCACCCGGGACGGACTAGCGGGGCAGCCCCAGCATTTT
.,TRBV2,TRBJ1-2,.,CASSGTNYGYTF,TGTGCCAGCAGCGGAACTAACTATGGCTACACCTTC
TRBD1,TRBV29-1,TRBJ2-1,once,CSARRGTGGSNEQFF,TGCAGCGCCCGAAGAGGGACAGGGGGTTCGAATGAGCAGTTCTTC
.,TRBV11-1,TRBJ1-2,.,CASSPNGIGYTF,TGTGCCAGCAGCCCGAATGGAATCGGCTACACCTTC
.,TRBV5-5,TRBJ1-4,.,CASSLDGAWGEKLFF,TGTGCCAGCAGCCTGGACGGTGCGTGGGGTGAAAAACTGTTTTTT
.,TRBV10-3,TRBJ2-3,.,CAIGPVPDTQYF,TGTGCCATCGGCCCGGTTCCAGATACGCAGTATTTT
.,TRBV18,TRBJ2-5,.,CASSPRRIQETQYF,TGTGCCAGCTCACCCAGACGGATCCAAGAGACCCAGTACTTC
TRBD2,TRBV20-1,TRBJ2-3,many,CSAFPGLAEFTDTQYF,TGCAGTGCATTTCCGGGACTAGCGGAGTTCACAGATACGCAGTATTTT
TRBD1,TRBV20-1,TRBJ1-2,medium-sized,CSAPPSSYNRDRHGYTF,TGCAGTGCTCCGCCGTCGTCTTACAACCGGGACAGACATGGCTACACCTTC
.,TRBV11-2,TRBJ2-3,few,CASSPQGRGDTQYF,TGTGCCAGCAGCCCTCAGGGACGCGGAGATACGCAGTATTTT
.,TRBV5-1,TRBJ2-3,.,CASSLAAGGTDTQYF,TGCGCCAGCAGCTTGGCGGCTGGGGGCACAGATACGCAGTATTTT
.,TRBV12-3/TRBV12-4,TRBJ1-5,once,CASTKRGPQHF,TGTGCCAGCACTAAAAGGGGGCCCCAGCATTTT
.,TRBV30,TRBJ1-5,.,CAWGRDSNQPQHF,TGTGCCTGGGGGAGGGACAGCAATCAGCCCCAGCATTTT
TRBD2,TRBV12-3/TRBV12-4,TRBJ2-2,many,CASSFRRTSGPGELFF,TGTGCCAGCAGTTTTCGTCGGACTAGCGGGCCCGGGGAGCTGTTTTTT
.,TRBV9,TRBJ2-3,.,CASSVVGTADTQYF,TGTGCCAGCAGCGTAGTGGGAACCGCAGATACGCAGTATTTT
TRBD1,TRBV5-5,TRBJ2-7,.,CASSGTAGQGREQYF,TGTGCCAGCAGCGGAACAGCCGGACAGGGGCGCGAGCAGTACTTC
TRBD2,TRBV15,TRBJ2-1,.,CATSREVLASGAGYNEQFF,TGTGCCACCAGCAGAGAAGTACTGGCTAGCGGGGCGGGTTACAATGAGCAGTTCTTC
.,TRBV2,TRBJ2-6,.,CATGPWANVLTF,TGTGCCACCGGCCCTTGGGCCAACGTCCTGACTTTC
TRBD2,TRBV3-1,TRBJ2-7,.,CASSRTSGSLHEQYF,TGTGCCAGCAGCAGGACTAGCGGGAGTCTCCACGAGCAGTACTTC
.,TRBV10-2,TRBJ1-6,once,CASKTAPNSPLHF,TGCGCCAGCAAGACAGCCCCAAATTCACCCCTCCACTTT
TRBD2,TRBV2,TRBJ2-3,.,CASIGLAGGISIDTQYF,TGTGCCAGCATCGGGTTAGCGGGGGGGATTAGCATAGATACGCAGTATTTT
.,TRBV12-3/TRBV12-4,TRBJ1-6,medium-sized,CASSLKRDSPLHF,TGTGCCAGCAGTTTAAAAAGGGATTCACCCCTCCACTTT
TRBD2,TRBV7-9,TRBJ2-3,.,CASSSFRDYDIDTQYF,TGTGCCAGCAGCTCGTTCCGGGACTACGATATAGATACGCAGTATTTT
.,TRBV7-6,TRBJ2-1,.,CAGSLGGETHNEQFF,TGTGCCGGCAGCTTAGGCGGGGAGACCCACAATGAGCAGTTCTTC
.,TRBV20-1,TRBJ2-3,few,CSARVRQASTDTQYF,TGCAGTGCTAGAGTCCGGCAGGCTAGCACAGATACGCAGTATTTT
TRBD2,TRBV7-9,TRBJ2-1,.,CASSFPRLSSGYNEQFF,TGTGCCAGCAGCTTTCCCCGACTCTCTAGCGGCTACAATGAGCAGTTCTTC
TRBD2,TRBV5-4,TRBJ2-1,.,CASSLTSGYNEQFF,TGTGCCAGCAGCTTGACTAGCGGCTACAATGAGCAGTTCTTC
.,TRBV19,TRBJ2-3,.,CASGRSTAPLSTDTQYF,TGTGCCAGTGGAAGGTCAACAGCGCCCCTTAGCACAGATACGCAGTATTTT
TRBD1,TRBV12-3/TRBV12-4,TRBJ1-5,medium-sized,CASSLAGTGDSLQHF,TGTGCCAGCAGTTTAGCTGGGACAGGGGACTCACTCCAGCATTTT
TRBD2,TRBV7-8,TRBJ2-7,.,CASETGTSGTRSYEQYF,TGTGCCAGCGAGACCGGGACTAGCGGGACCCGCTCCTACGAGCAGTACTTC
.,TRBV20-1,TRBJ1-5,.,CSATSSGQSNQPQHF,TGCAGTGCTACCTCATCGGGTCAGAGCAATCAGCCCCAGCATTTT
.,TRBV29-1,TRBJ2-7,.,CSVEDSGAQGVPYEQYF,TGCAGCGTTGAAGATTCGGGGGCGCAGGGTGTCCCCTACGAGCAGTACTTC
.,TRBV7-9,TRBJ2-2,.,CASSLAETANTGELFF,TGTGCCAGCAGCTTAGCCGAGACCGCGAACACCGGGGAGCTGTTTTTT
.,TRBV29-1,TRBJ2-7,.,CSVAGTQSSYEQYF,TGCAGCGTCGCCGGGACTCAGAGCTCCTACGAGCAGTACTTC
.,TRBV6-1,TRBJ1-2,once,CASSLAGDYGYTF,TGTGCCAGCAGCCTAGCGGGCGACTATGGCTACACCTTC
TRBD2,TRBV11-2,TRBJ2-1,.,CASSSVLGLAGPEQFF,TGTGCCAGCAGCTCTGTCTTGGGACTAGCTGGGCCTGAGCAGTTCTTC
.,TRBV20-1,TRBJ1-6,medium-sized,CSAPDMSSPLHF,TGCAGTGCACCCGACATGTCCTCACCCCTCCACTTT
TRBD2,TRBV12-3/TRBV12-4,TRBJ2-3,.,CASSYLAGRTDTQYF,TGTGCCAGCAGTTACCTAGCGGGACGCACAGATACGCAGTATTTT
.,TRBV2,TRBJ1-3,large,CARSLGNSGNTIYF,TGTGCCAGGTCGCTCGGGAACTCTGGAAACACCATATATTTT
.,TRBV7-6,TRBJ2-7,.,CASTPGGASYEQYF,TGTGCCAGCACCCCCGGCGGCGCCTCCTACGAGCAGTACTTC
.,TRBV7-9,TRBJ2-1,.,CASSLALRESSKFF,TGTGCCAGCAGCTTAGCTTTGCGGGAAAGTTCGAAGTTCTTC
TRBD2,TRBV3-1,TRBJ2-1,medium-sized,CASSTGGGNEQFF,TGTGCCAGCAGCACGGGGGGGGGCAATGAGCAGTTCTTC
.,TRBV7-9,TRBJ2-7,.,CASSVVGSSINEQYF,TGTGCCAGCAGCGTAGTGGGTAGCTCCATCAACGAGCAGTACTTC
TRBD2,TRBV7-9,TRBJ2-1,.,CASMTLAGGPFGGEQFF,TGTGCCAGCATGACGCTAGCGGGAGGGCCGTTTGGAGGGGAGCAGTTCTTC
.,TRBV20-1,TRBJ2-1,.,CSARDLGGSSYNEQFF,TGCAGTGCTAGAGATCTGGGGGGTAGCTCCTACAATGAGCAGTTCTTC
.,TRBV6-2/TRBV6-3,TRBJ2-3,.,CASSPGAGDTQYF,TGTGCCAGCAGCCCAGGTGCGGGAGATACGCAGTATTTT